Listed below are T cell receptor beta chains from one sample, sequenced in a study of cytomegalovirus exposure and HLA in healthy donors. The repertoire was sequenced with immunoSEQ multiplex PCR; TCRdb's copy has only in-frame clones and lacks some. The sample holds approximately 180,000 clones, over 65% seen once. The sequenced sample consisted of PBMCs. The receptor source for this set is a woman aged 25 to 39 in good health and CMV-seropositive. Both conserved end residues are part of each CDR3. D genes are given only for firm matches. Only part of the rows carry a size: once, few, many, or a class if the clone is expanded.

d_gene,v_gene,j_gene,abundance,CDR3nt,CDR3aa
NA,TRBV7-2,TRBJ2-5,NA,TGTGCCAGCAGCCCACAAACAGGGCTCCAAGAGACCCAGTACTTC,CASSPQTGLQETQYF
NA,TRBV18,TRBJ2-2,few,TGTGCCAGCTCACCAAGGGAGATGAACACCGGGGAGCTGTTTTTT,CASSPREMNTGELFF
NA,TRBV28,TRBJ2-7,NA,TGTGCCAGCAGTTTACTTGACGAGCAGTACTTC,CASSLLDEQYF
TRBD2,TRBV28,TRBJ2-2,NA,TGTGCCAGCAGTTTAAGCCCCGCGGGGGATCCCACCGGGGAGCTGTTTTTT,CASSLSPAGDPTGELFF
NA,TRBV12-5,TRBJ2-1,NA,TGTGCTAGTGGTTTGGGGTCCAGCTCCTACAATGAGCAGTTCTTC,CASGLGSSSYNEQFF
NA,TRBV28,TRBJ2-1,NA,TGTGCCAGCAGTTTTCCAGCGCGGAGCTCCTACAATGAGCAGTTCTTC,CASSFPARSSYNEQFF
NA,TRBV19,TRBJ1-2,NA,TGTGCCAGTAGTATAGATGCTCGGAGTCAGTATGGCTACACCTTC,CASSIDARSQYGYTF
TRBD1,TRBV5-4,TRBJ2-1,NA,TGTGCCAGCAGCAAGGGCGGGACAGGGAGTAATGAGCAGTTCTTC,CASSKGGTGSNEQFF
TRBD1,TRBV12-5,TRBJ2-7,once,TGTGCTAGTGGCCCCAGGGGGCCCTACGAGCAGTACTTC,CASGPRGPYEQYF
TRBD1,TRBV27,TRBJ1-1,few,TGTGCCAGCAGCCACTTTGGACAGGGGATACTTGAAGCTTTCTTT,CASSHFGQGILEAFF
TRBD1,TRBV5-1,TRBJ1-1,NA,TGCGCCAGCAGCTCGACAGGGGACGCCACTGAAGCTTTCTTT,CASSSTGDATEAFF
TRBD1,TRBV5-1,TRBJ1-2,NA,TGCGCCAGCAGCTTGGGGGACAGGTGGGGCTATGGCTACACCTTC,CASSLGDRWGYGYTF
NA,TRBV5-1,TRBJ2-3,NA,TGCGCCAGCATCCCCTCGGCAAGCGGCACAGATACGCAGTATTTT,CASIPSASGTDTQYF
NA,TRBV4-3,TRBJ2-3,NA,TGCGCCAGCAGCCAAGACTCTAGCGATACGCAGTATTTT,CASSQDSSDTQYF
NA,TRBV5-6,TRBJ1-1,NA,TGTGCCAGCAGCAACAGGGCTAGTAACACTGAAGCTTTCTTT,CASSNRASNTEAFF
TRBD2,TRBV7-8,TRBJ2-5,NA,TGTGCCAGCAGCTTATGGGGTCTAGCGGGAATCGAGACCCAGTACTTC,CASSLWGLAGIETQYF
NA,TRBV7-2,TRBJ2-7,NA,TGTGCCAGCAGCTTAGACAGCAACTACGAGCAGTACTTC,CASSLDSNYEQYF
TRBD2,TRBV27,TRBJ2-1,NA,TGTGCCAGCAGTAAAGCGGGAGGGTTATACAATGAGCAGTTCTTC,CASSKAGGLYNEQFF
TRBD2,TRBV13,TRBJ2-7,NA,TGTGCCAGCAGCTCCCTCGGGACTAAGCCCCACGAGCAGTACTTC,CASSSLGTKPHEQYF
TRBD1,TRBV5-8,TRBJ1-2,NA,TGTGCCAGCAGTCACAGGGGGACCTATGGCTACACCTTC,CASSHRGTYGYTF
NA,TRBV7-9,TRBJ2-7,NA,TGTGCCAGCAGCTTAGGACTTAGCGGTGAATCCTACGAGCAGTACTTC,CASSLGLSGESYEQYF
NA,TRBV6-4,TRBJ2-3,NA,TGTGCCAGCAGTCGAGACTTGATTCAGCAGTATTTT,CASSRDLIQQYF
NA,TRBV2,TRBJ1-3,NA,TGTGCCAGCAGGCCCGGGACAGGAAACACCATATATTTT,CASRPGTGNTIYF
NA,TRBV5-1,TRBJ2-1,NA,TGCGCCAGCAGCTTGGGGCTCCGGCAGGCTGAGCAGTTCTTC,CASSLGLRQAEQFF
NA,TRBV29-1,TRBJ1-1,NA,TGCAGCGTTGTGGCAGGGTCGGTCACTGAAGCTTTCTTT,CSVVAGSVTEAFF
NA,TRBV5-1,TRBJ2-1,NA,TGCGCCAGCAGCTTGGAACTACTCAATGAGCAGTTCTTC,CASSLELLNEQFF
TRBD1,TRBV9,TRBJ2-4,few,TGTGCCAGTATTAGGGGGCTTGGCAAAAACATTCAGTACTTC,CASIRGLGKNIQYF
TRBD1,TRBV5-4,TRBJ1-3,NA,TGTGCCAGCACCAAAGACAGGGGGACTGGAAACACCATATATTTT,CASTKDRGTGNTIYF
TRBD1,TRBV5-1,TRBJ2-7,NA,TGCGCCAGCAGTTTTTCCGGGACAGGGGCCTCCTACGAGCAGTACTTC,CASSFSGTGASYEQYF
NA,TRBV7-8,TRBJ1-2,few,TGTGCCAGCAACCCATGGGCCAGGGGTAACTATGGCTACACCTTC,CASNPWARGNYGYTF
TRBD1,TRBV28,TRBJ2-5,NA,TGTGCCAGCAGTTCCACAGGGGTTGCTGGGACCCAGTACTTC,CASSSTGVAGTQYF
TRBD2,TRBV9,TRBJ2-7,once,TGTGCCAGCAGCGCGGGACTAGCGGTTCCCTACGAGCAGTACTTC,CASSAGLAVPYEQYF
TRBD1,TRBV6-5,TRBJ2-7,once,TGTGCCAGCAGTTTTACAGGGGGCGCAGCCAAGCAGTACTTC,CASSFTGGAAKQYF
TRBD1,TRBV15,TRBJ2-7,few,TGTGCCACCAGCAGACAAAGACAGGGTAATTTCTGGGGGGAGCAGTACTTC,CATSRQRQGNFWGEQYF
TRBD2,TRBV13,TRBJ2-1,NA,TGTGCCAGCAGCTTAGGCGGGGGACTAGCGGGAGGCCCTATCTACAATGAGCAGTTCTTC,CASSLGGGLAGGPIYNEQFF
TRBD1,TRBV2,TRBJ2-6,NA,TGTGCCAGCAGAGCGACAGGGTTCTTCGTCCTGACTTTC,CASRATGFFVLTF
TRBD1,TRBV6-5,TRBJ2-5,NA,TGTGCCAGTAGACAGGGGGCCGGAGAGACCCAGTACTTC,CASRQGAGETQYF
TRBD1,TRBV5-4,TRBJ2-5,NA,TGTGCCAGCAACTTACGACAGGGGGAGACCCAGTACTTC,CASNLRQGETQYF
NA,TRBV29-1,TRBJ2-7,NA,TGCAGCGTGGACAGTAGTCCCTACGAGCAGTACTTC,CSVDSSPYEQYF
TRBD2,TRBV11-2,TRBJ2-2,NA,TGTGCCAGCAGCTTAGATGCGGGACTAGCGGGAGCCGGGGAGCTGTTTTTT,CASSLDAGLAGAGELFF
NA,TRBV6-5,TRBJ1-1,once,TGTGCCAGCAGTTTCCTCAGTCACACTGAAGCTTTCTTT,CASSFLSHTEAFF
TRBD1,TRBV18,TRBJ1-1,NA,TGTGCCAGCTCACCGAGACAGGGGGAATCGAACACTGAAGCTTTCTTT,CASSPRQGESNTEAFF
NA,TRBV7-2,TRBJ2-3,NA,TGTGCCAGCAGCTCCCTCGGAGGGCAGGTGGATACGCAGTATTTT,CASSSLGGQVDTQYF
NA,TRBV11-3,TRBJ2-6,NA,TGTGCCAGCAGCTTATTAATAGGGGCCAACGTCCTGACTTTC,CASSLLIGANVLTF
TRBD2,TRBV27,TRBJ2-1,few,TGTGCCAGCAGGCTAGCGGGATTTCAAAATGAGCAGTTCTTC,CASRLAGFQNEQFF
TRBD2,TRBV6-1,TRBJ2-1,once,TGTGCCAGCAGGCCCGGACTAGCGGGAGACAATGAGCAGTTCTTC,CASRPGLAGDNEQFF
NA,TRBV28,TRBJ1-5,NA,TGTGCCAGCAGTTTCAACATTAATAGCAATCAGCCCCAGCATTTT,CASSFNINSNQPQHF
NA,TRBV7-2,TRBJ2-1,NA,TGTGCCAGCAGCCATCCGGGACACAGATACAATGAGCAGTTCTTC,CASSHPGHRYNEQFF
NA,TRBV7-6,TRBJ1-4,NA,TGTGCCAGCAGCTCACCAGGGCATAATGAAAAACTGTTTTTT,CASSSPGHNEKLFF
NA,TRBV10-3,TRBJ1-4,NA,TGTGCCATCAGTGAGTCTGCAGGTAGAGACGAAAAACTGTTTTTT,CAISESAGRDEKLFF
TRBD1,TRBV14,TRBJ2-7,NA,TGTGCCAGCAGCCAAACACCTCGGACAGGGAGTGAGCAGTACTTC,CASSQTPRTGSEQYF